This passage covers 9 T cell receptor beta chains from one sample sequenced in a study of blood T cell repertoires in COVID-19. TCRdb's table, derived via immunoSEQ multiplex PCR, lists solely in-frame clones and lacks some. The sample carries some 400,000 clones, 80% to 90% recorded once. Source material: PBMCs or T cells enriched from blood (not recorded which). These TCRs come from a man aged 25 to 40 who had recovered from COVID-19.

Here the CDR3 reads CASSPRGSGFGDEQFF. The CDR3 coding sequence is TGTGCCAGCAGCCCCCGTGGTAGCGGGTTCGGGGATGAGCAGTTCTTC. This rearrangement joins TRBV7-9 to TRBJ2-1; 7 bases are a match to TRBD2. Germline CDR1 and CDR2: SEHNR and FQNEAQ (reference sequence). The V segment lost 5 bases and the J segment 8 bases; nucleotides outside the gene matches: 15. The CDR3 loop spans 16 amino acids.

The chain has TRBV7-9 and TRBJ2-3, with TRBD2 matching over 10 bases. V trimming: 1 base; J trimming: 6 bases; junction bases outside the gene matches: 1. This CDR3 spans 14 amino acids. Germline V gives CDR1 SEHNR, CDR2 FQNEAQ (reference sequence). Written as DNA, the CDR3 is TGTGCCAGCAGCTTAGAGGGACTAGCGGATACGCAGTATTTT. Translation gives CASSLEGLADTQYF.

The chain couples TRBV28 to TRBJ2-1; TRBD2 aligns across 10 bases. The CDR3 spans 15 residues. Germline V gene lookup returns CDR1 MDHEN and CDR2 SYDVKM. Losses at the gene ends were 7 bases for V and 8 bases for J; bases not matched to a gene: 11. The CDR3 reads CASTTIAGGFDEQFF. The CDR3 DNA is TGTGCCAGCACGACGATAGCGGGAGGTTTTGATGAGCAGTTCTTC.

The chain links TRBV5-4 to TRBJ2-7, with 8 positions matching TRBD2. With 1 base clipped from V and 6 bases from J, the junction kept 12 bases outside the gene matches. This CDR3 has 16 amino acids. Germline CDR1 reads SGHNT; CDR2 reads YYREEE (reference sequence). The CDR3 region is CASSLSPAGGPGEQYF. The DNA for the CDR3 is TGTGCCAGCAGCTTGTCCCCTGCGGGAGGCCCCGGCGAGCAGTACTTC.

The chain recombines TRBV28 with TRBJ2-2; TRBD2 is a possible D gene (6 bases). The CDR3 runs to 18 residues. CDR1 is MDHEN, CDR2 SYDVKM, per germline. Trimming removed 6 bases from V and 5 bases from J, with 25 bases in between. The CDR3 DNA reads as TGTGCCAGCAGCCCGCTCCCATTTGCTAGCGCGGTGACCGGGGAGCTGTTTTTT. Encoded protein: CASSPLPFASAVTGELFF.

The chain employs TRBV5-4 and TRBJ2-3; possibly TRBD2 for D (5 bases). The CDR3 consists of 13 residues. The V end lost 3 bases, the J end lost 11 bases, and 16 bases lay between the germline ends. The germline gives CDR1 SGHNT, CDR2 YYREEE (reference sequence). In nucleotides, the CDR3 is TGTGCCAGCAGCTCCTGGGTGGGAGAGGTGCAGTATTTT. Residues: CASSSWVGEVQYF.

This chain connects TRBV28 to TRBJ1-2, with D perhaps TRBD1 (5 bases). V lost 6 bases and J 4 bases, leaving 12 bases between the germline ends. CDR1 and CDR2 from the germline V gene are MDHEN and SYDVKM. The CDR3 is 13 amino acids. Written as DNA, the CDR3 is TGTGCCAGCAGCAGGGTGTCGGGCTATGGCTACACCTTC. This translates into CASSRVSGYGYTF.

The chain is built from TRBV6-6 and TRBJ2-1; 7 bases align to TRBD2. This CDR3 has 14 amino acids. Germline-derived CDR1 and CDR2 are MNHNY and SVGAGI (reference sequence). The ends lost 5 bases at V and 4 bases at J; junction bases unmatched: 5. The CDR3 sequence is CASSPRDYYNEQFF. The CDR3 nucleotides are TGTGCCAGCAGTCCCCGGGACTATTACAATGAGCAGTTCTTC.

This clone was recorded only once. This sequence joins TRBV21-1 and TRBJ2-7; TRBD2, the table's D call, lacks a check against the DNA. TRBV21-1 is reported as a pseudogene. The CDR3 is made up of 14 amino acids. CDR3 in amino acids: CASRDSRERDEQYF. CDR3 DNA: TGTGCCAGCAGGGATTCGCGGGAGAGGGACGAGCAGTACTTC.